This T cell receptor (beta chain) was sequenced for a study of cytomegalovirus exposure and HLA in healthy donors. Study-wide points: Listed as cytomegalovirus-associated were roughly 180 TCR beta chains.

TCRdb's copy holds only in-frame clones and misses some; the assay was immunoSEQ multiplex PCR. The data contain some 80,000 clones, 95% to 97% of them singletons. CDR1 and CDR2 from the germline V gene are MGHRA and YSYEKL. Trimming stripped 5 bases from V and 4 bases from J, with 11 bases between. The CDR3 is made up of 14 amino acids. To note about this clone: Antigen: not known.

The rearrangement uses TRBV4-1 and TRBJ2-2, with D possibly TRBD1 on 6 matching bases. This TCR was recovered from a woman aged 18-30 years in good health and CMV-seronegative. Source material: PBMCs. CDR3 nucleotide sequence: TGCGCCAGCAGCTGGGGGCCGGGCACCGGGGAGCTGTTTTTT. It translates to CASSWGPGTGELFF.